The 6 T cell receptor beta chains below all came from one sample that was sequenced in a study of cytomegalovirus exposure and HLA in healthy donors. The repertoire was sequenced with immunoSEQ multiplex PCR; TCRdb's copy has only in-frame clones and lacks some. The sample includes hundreds of thousands of clones, over 75% of them seen just once. The sequenced sample was PBMCs. Receptors were obtained from a young woman in good health and CMV-seronegative.

The chain uses TRBV5-1 and TRBJ2-3, with TRBD2 matching over 7 bases. The CDR3 runs 15 residues. Germline-derived CDR1 and CDR2 are SGHRS and YFSETQ. V shed 3 bases and J 6 bases; nucleotides not matched to a gene: 10. DNA for the CDR3: TGCGCCAGCAGCTCCGGACGGGGGGTTGGGGATACGCAGTATTTT. Protein sequence: CASSSGRGVGDTQYF.

The chain uses TRBV4-3 and TRBJ1-2; TRBD1 might be the D (5 bases). Germline loops: CDR1 LGHNA, CDR2 YSLEER. The CDR3 runs to 15 residues. With 4 bases removed from V and 4 bases from J, the gap between germline ends came to 16 bases. The CDR3 coding sequence is TGCGCCAGCAGCCCGATCCCCTTTGACAGCTATGGCTACACCTTC. It yields the protein CASSPIPFDSYGYTF.

The chain links TRBV5-1 to TRBJ2-3; 9 bases map to TRBD2. J was trimmed by 5 bases and V by 4 bases; bases with no gene match: 14. The germline gives CDR1 SGHRS, CDR2 YFSETQ. The CDR3 is 17 amino acids. The CDR3 loop is CASSAFIAGAAGDTQYF. DNA for the CDR3: TGCGCCAGCAGCGCGTTTATAGCGGGAGCCGCGGGAGATACGCAGTATTTT.

The chain joins TRBV9 to TRBJ1-1; 9 bases fit TRBD1. The CDR3 loop spans 15 amino acids. The germline V gene encodes CDR1 SGDLS and CDR2 YYNGEE. J gave up 0 bases and V 4 bases, and 4 bases lay outside the gene matches. CDR3 DNA: TGTGCCAGCAGCCCCCGGACAGGGGTGAACACTGAAGCTTTCTTT. Translation gives CASSPRTGVNTEAFF.

The chain couples TRBV4-3 to TRBJ2-1; 12 bases map to TRBD2. Germline values: CDR1 LGHNA, CDR2 YSLEER. There are 16 residues in the CDR3. Germline trimming cut 4 bases from V and 4 bases from J; bases unmatched to any gene: 5. The CDR3 loop reads CASSPGGTSGYNEQFF. DNA of the CDR3: TGCGCCAGCAGCCCGGGGGGGACTAGCGGGTACAATGAGCAGTTCTTC.

This sequence joins TRBV9 and TRBJ2-6; 11 positions match TRBD1. Germline V gives CDR1 SGDLS, CDR2 YYNGEE. The V gene end was trimmed by 0 bases and the J gene end by 2 bases; junction bases not matched to a gene: 16. The CDR3 has 22 residues. As DNA, the CDR3 is TGTGCCAGCAGCGTAGGATACTTCAGTGCGGACAGGGGGCCCACTGGGGCCAACGTCCTGACTTTC. This codes for CASSVGYFSADRGPTGANVLTF.